This T cell receptor beta chain was sequenced for a study of blood T cell repertoires in COVID-19. Study-wide background: The samples span acute and convalescent COVID-19 from the United States, Italy and Spain.

In the authors' workflow: How many nucleated cells were present was estimated from reference gene primer amplification. Data came from immunoSEQ multiplex PCR; TCRdb stores just in-frame clones and leaves some out. D and trimming come from the DNA, and the V and J calls and clone size come from that table. Of about 280,000 clones in the sample, 70% to 90% were seen once. Germline V lookup: CDR1 SGHDT, CDR2 YYEEEE. The CDR3 is 14 amino acids. With 0 bases removed from V and 5 bases from J, the gap between germline ends came to 6 bases. The sequence was collected from a woman between 65 and 79 years old with acute or convalescent COVID-19. Material: peripheral blood. The chain combines TRBV5-6 with TRBJ1-6; D is uncertain. CDR3 region: CASSLVADNSPLHF. CDR3 nucleotide sequence: TGTGCCAGCAGCTTGGTGGCAGATAATTCACCCCTCCACTTT.